A selection of T cell receptor beta chains follows, all from one sample in a study of T cells in Graves' hyperthyroidism and ophthalmopathy. In TCRdb, the multiplex PCR reads were re-called with MiXCR into one record per CDR3 protein. The table lists 500,000 to 600,000 distinct CDR3 sequences, about half of them singletons, with over 15% in the top ten. The specimen sequenced was peripheral blood or thyroid tissue (not recorded which). These receptors all stem from an adult woman with Graves' disease, either hyperthyroidism or ophthalmopathy (not recorded which). The CDR3 runs from the conserved cysteine through the conserved F or W. D genes are given only for firm matches. Some rows have no size entry. The others give once, few or many, or a class for an expanded clone.

V	J	length	size	D	CDR3	DNA
TRBV7-9	TRBJ1-2	14	-	-	CASSSPTSGSSYTF	TGTGCCAGCAGCTCGCCCACTAGCGGGAGTAGCTACACCTTC
TRBV6-6	TRBJ1-6	15	-	-	CASRPQENYNSPLHF	TGTGCCAGCAGACCACAGGAAAACTATAATTCACCCCTCCACTTT
TRBV20-1	TRBJ1-5	14	-	TRBD1	CSAGGGTGGQPQHF	TGCAGTGCTGGGGGCGGGACAGGGGGACAGCCCCAGCATTTT
TRBV4-1	TRBJ1-1	17	many	-	CASSQDVWDPVNTEAFF	TGCGCCAGCAGCCAAGATGTCTGGGACCCAGTGAACACTGAAGCTTTCTTT
TRBV15	TRBJ2-7	14	-	TRBD2	CATSSSNGGYEQYF	TGTGCCACCAGCTCCTCAAACGGGGGGTACGAGCAGTACTTC
TRBV6-5	TRBJ1-1	14	-	TRBD1	CASSTDRRNTEAFF	TGTGCCAGCAGTACGGACAGGAGGAACACTGAAGCTTTCTTT
TRBV29-1	TRBJ2-7	13	many	-	CSVAGRFSYEQYF	TGCAGCGTTGCGGGACGGTTCTCCTACGAGCAGTACTTC
TRBV29-1	TRBJ1-1	13	-	-	CSARRDTNTEAFF	TGCAGCGCCCGGAGGGACACGAACACTGAAGCTTTCTTT
TRBV3-1	TRBJ1-2	15	many	-	CASSQGTWAVGGYTF	TGTGCCAGCAGCCAAGGGACATGGGCCGTCGGTGGCTACACCTTC
TRBV19	TRBJ1-3	16	many	-	CASTGIAALSGNTIYF	TGTGCCAGTACTGGGATAGCCGCGCTCTCTGGAAACACCATATATTTT
TRBV7-3	TRBJ2-5	14	many	TRBD2	CASSLIAGQETQYF	TGTGCCAGCAGCTTAATAGCGGGGCAAGAGACCCAGTACTTC
TRBV7-9	TRBJ1-1	14	few	-	CASIRQGRTTEAFF	TGTGCCAGCATTCGCCAGGGGAGGACAACTGAAGCTTTCTTT
TRBV20-1	TRBJ1-6	12	once	-	CSARLSGSPLHF	TGCAGTGCTAGACTGAGCGGTTCACCCCTCCACTTT
TRBV19	TRBJ2-2	14	many	TRBD1	CASSMAGGGGELFF	TGTGCCAGTAGTATGGCAGGGGGCGGCGGGGAGCTGTTTTTT
TRBV20-1	TRBJ1-5	15	many	TRBD1	CSARATGDTNQPQHF	TGCAGTGCTAGAGCGACAGGGGATACGAATCAGCCCCAGCATTTT
TRBV5-1	TRBJ1-1	16	many	TRBD1	CASRRDRDFLNTEAFF	TGCGCCAGCAGGCGGGACAGGGATTTTCTGAACACTGAAGCTTTCTTT
TRBV12-3/TRBV12-4	TRBJ1-1	15	many	TRBD1	CASSFPGQGKTEAFF	TGTGCCAGCAGTTTTCCGGGACAGGGTAAAACTGAAGCTTTCTTT
TRBV20-1	TRBJ2-2	16	many	TRBD1	CSARSRTGDYGGELFF	TGCAGTGCTAGAAGCAGGACAGGGGATTACGGCGGGGAGCTGTTTTTT
TRBV11-2	TRBJ1-5	12	many	-	CASSLGTQPQHF	TGTGCCAGCAGCTTAGGGACTCAGCCCCAGCATTTT
TRBV6-6	TRBJ1-5	12	many	-	CASRRDNQPQHF	TGTGCCAGCAGGAGGGACAATCAGCCCCAGCATTTT
TRBV30	TRBJ1-4	14	-	-	CAWSAGGLGEKLFF	TGTGCCTGGAGCGCCGGGGGGCTAGGGGAAAAACTGTTTTTT
TRBV7-3	TRBJ1-4	14	-	-	CASSLWTQNEKLFF	TGTGCCAGCAGCTTGTGGACCCAAAATGAAAAACTGTTTTTT
TRBV7-8	TRBJ1-1	16	-	-	CASSSKRVGPGAEAFF	TGTGCCAGCAGCTCAAAAAGGGTGGGGCCCGGAGCTGAAGCTTTCTTT
TRBV7-9	TRBJ2-1	12	few	-	CASSFGADEQFF	TGTGCCAGCAGCTTTGGCGCGGATGAGCAGTTCTTC
TRBV20-1	TRBJ2-5	14	many	-	CSGGSRSYQETQYF	TGCAGTGGTGGCTCCCGATCGTACCAAGAGACCCAGTACTTC
TRBV28	TRBJ2-7	15	-	-	CASSLGGGVAYEQYF	TGTGCCAGCAGTTTGGGGGGGGGCGTTGCTTACGAGCAGTACTTC
TRBV5-4	TRBJ2-3	12	once	-	CASSNWEDTQYF	TGTGCCAGCAGCAATTGGGAGGATACGCAGTATTTT
TRBV28	TRBJ1-1	15	-	-	CASRPSGAGDTEAFF	TGTGCCAGCAGACCTTCCGGGGCGGGGGACACTGAAGCTTTCTTT
TRBV29-1	TRBJ2-7	14	-	-	CSVDGGGGSHEQYF	TGCAGCGTTGACGGGGGCGGGGGTTCCCACGAGCAGTACTTC
TRBV20-1	TRBJ2-7	13	few	-	CSAKEVSLDEQYF	TGCAGTGCTAAAGAGGTATCCCTCGACGAGCAGTACTTC
TRBV29-1	TRBJ2-5	15	many	-	CSVIQGSRAQETQYF	TGCAGCGTTATCCAAGGGTCCAGGGCGCAAGAGACCCAGTACTTC
TRBV5-1	TRBJ2-6	16	-	-	CASSREGITGANVLTF	TGCGCCAGCAGCCGGGAAGGGATCACTGGGGCCAACGTCCTGACTTTC
TRBV20-1	TRBJ1-6	13	many	-	CSANLPNNSPLHF	TGCAGTGCTAATTTACCTAATAATTCACCCCTCCACTTT
TRBV9	TRBJ1-6	17	-	-	CASSVDAGGDHNSPLHF	TGTGCCAGCAGCGTAGACGCGGGAGGGGACCATAATTCACCCCTCCACTTT
TRBV7-2	TRBJ2-7	18	few	TRBD2	CASSLPLGGGGGPYEQYF	TGTGCCAGCAGCTTACCCCTCGGGGGGGGCGGGGGACCTTACGAGCAGTACTTC